One sample yielded the 32 T cell receptor beta chains listed below, sequenced in a study of cytomegalovirus exposure and HLA in healthy donors (dated by TCRdb to the late 2010s). Libraries came from the immunoSEQ multiplex PCR assay. A mixture of 60 forward primers for TCR Vbeta segments and 13 reverse primers for TCR Jbeta segments was used in the multiplex PCR. This is the immuneACCESS table as TCRdb keeps it, with only in-frame sequences that have V and J called. A part of the clones is gone; compared with another copy, unresolved V genes explain less than half, and the rest is unexplained. The sample profile shows 200,000 to 250,000 clones; approximately 80% of them were found once. The top ten clones comprise around 0.2% of the sample. Sequencing used PBMCs. The source of these receptors is a girl aged 2 to 9 in good health and CMV-seronegative.

V gene TRBV11-2 combines with J gene TRBJ2-1; 9 bases align to TRBD2. The V segment lost 5 bases and the J segment 7 bases; nucleotides outside the gene matches: 18. This CDR3 contains 18 residues. The germline gives CDR1 SGHAT, CDR2 FQNNGV. The CDR3 sequence: CASSRWEKWRGGRNEQFF. The DNA of the CDR3 is TGTGCCAGCAGCCGTTGGGAGAAATGGCGGGGGGGCCGGAATGAGCAGTTCTTC.

In its sample, this clone was seen a few times. This sequence joins TRBV11-2 and TRBJ1-1; D not certain. Germline-derived CDR1 and CDR2 are SGHAT and FQNNGV. The ends were cut back, 0 bases at V and 2 bases at J, with 7 bases in the middle. The CDR3 is made up of 14 amino acids. In DNA form, the CDR3 reads TGTGCCAGCAGCTTAGACGGCGGAAACACTGAAGCTTTCTTT. Encoded protein: CASSLDGGNTEAFF.

In DNA form, the CDR3 reads TGTGCCAGCAGCCATCACGGGACCGGGACAGGTAAAGAGCAGTACTTC. This encodes CASSHHGTGTGKEQYF. V and J are TRBV7-9 and TRBJ2-7, with 8 nucleotides matching TRBD1. Germline-derived CDR1 and CDR2 are SEHNR and FQNEAQ (reference sequence). Trimming took 5 bases from V and 7 from J; bases not matched to a gene: 16. The CDR3 contains 16 residues.

The chain carries TRBV29-1 and TRBJ2-2; TRBD1 might be the D (6 bases). In germline, CDR1 is SQVTM, CDR2 ANQGSEA. This CDR3 has 13 amino acids. Trimming stripped 5 bases from V and 2 bases from J, with 9 bases between. CDR3 nucleotide sequence: TGCAGCGTTCCGGGACATAACACCGGGGAGCTGTTTTTT. This encodes CSVPGHNTGELFF.

The chain is built from TRBV5-1 and TRBJ1-2; 8 bases fit TRBD1. The germline gives CDR1 SGHRS, CDR2 YFSETQ. V was clipped by 1 base and J by 7 bases; unmatched bases: 6. The CDR3 has 14 residues. Here the CDR3 reads CASSLTGGESGYTF. Here the CDR3 DNA reads TGCGCCAGCAGCTTGACAGGGGGGGAGAGTGGCTACACCTTC.

The chain is built from TRBV2 and TRBJ1-2; 10 bases fit TRBD1. There are 16 residues in the CDR3. Germline values: CDR1 SNHLY, CDR2 FYNNEI. Germline trimming cut 3 bases from V and 4 bases from J; bases unmatched to any gene: 8. This CDR3 is CASSEGPTGGPYGYTF. DNA of the CDR3: TGTGCCAGCAGTGAGGGCCCGACAGGGGGCCCCTATGGCTACACCTTC.

On this clone itself: The junction departs from germline at one end; a sequencing error may be responsible. The chain couples TRBV11-2 to TRBJ2-3; tentative D call: TRBD1 (5 bases). Germline V gene data show CDR1 as SGHAT and CDR2 as FQNNGV. The CDR3 is 17 amino acids. The CDR3 DNA follows: TGTGTCAGCAGCTTCGCTCGTGCCAGGACATTCCCAGATACGCAGTATTTT. Its protein product is CVSSFARARTFPDTQYF.

This clone was seen more than once but under ten times. The genes are TRBV5-1 and TRBJ2-7, with D possibly being TRBD1 (6 bases). This CDR3 spans 15 amino acids. The germline V gene encodes CDR1 SGHRS and CDR2 YFSETQ. V lost 0 bases, J lost 6 bases, and 16 bases lay in between. In DNA, the CDR3 is TGCGCCAGCAGCTTGGTTCAGGGGACGACCGGCGAGCAGTACTTC. Amino acids: CASSLVQGTTGEQYF.

Concerning this clone: In the same sample, other DNA sequences code for this CDR3. The rearrangement links TRBV5-1 to TRBJ2-5; 7 bases are a match to TRBD2. CDR1 and CDR2 from the germline V gene are SGHRS and YFSETQ. The CDR3 has 14 amino acids. V dropped 4 bases and J dropped 1; count of bases not matched to a gene: 4. The CDR3 sequence: CASSPGLSQETQYF. In nucleotides, the CDR3 is TGCGCCAGCAGCCCGGGACTAAGCCAAGAGACCCAGTACTTC.

The V call is TRBV5-1, the J call TRBJ2-3, with a possible D match to TRBD1 (5 bases). CDR3 length equals 17 residues. The germline V and J ends were trimmed by 2 bases and 4 bases, with 20 bases remaining between them. Germline-derived CDR1 and CDR2 are SGHRS and YFSETQ. The CDR3 spells CASSFSFRRVGPDTQYF. The CDR3 nucleotides are TGCGCCAGCAGCTTTTCTTTCCGCAGGGTAGGGCCAGATACGCAGTATTTT.

The chain has TRBV19 and TRBJ2-6, with D uncertain. Germline loops: CDR1 LNHDA, CDR2 SQIVND (reference sequence). Deletions cut 5 bases from V and 4 bases from J, with 6 bases between. The CDR3 spans 13 residues. The CDR3 nucleotides read TGTGCCAGTAGTTATCAGGGGGCCAACGTCCTGACTTTC. Its translation: CASSYQGANVLTF. Complete variable domain (other parts from reference TRBV19 and TRBJ2-6): DGGITQSPKYLFRKEGQNVTLSCEQNLNHDAMYWYRQDPGQGLRLIYYSQIVNDFQKGDIAEGYSVSREKKESFPLTVTSAQKNPTAFYLCASSYQGANVLTFGAGSRLTVL.

This clone was picked up a small number of times. The genes are TRBV19 and TRBJ1-1, with a tentative D call TRBD1 (5 bases). Trimming took 7 bases from V and 0 from J, leaving 21 bases between them. Germline lookup yields CDR1 LNHDA and CDR2 SQIVND (reference sequence). The CDR3 runs to 17 residues. The CDR3 DNA is TGTGCCAGTACCCTCCTCCCCCTGACAGACATGAACACTGAAGCTTTCTTT. Translating it yields CASTLLPLTDMNTEAFF.

The rearrangement links TRBV5-4 to TRBJ1-3; no clear D gene. CDR1 and CDR2 (germline): SGHNT, YYREEE (reference sequence). V lost 2 bases, J lost 3 bases, and 27 bases lay in between. The CDR3 is 20 residues long. DNA for the CDR3: TGTGCCAGCAGCTTACTATACCTCTCCGGAGGAGGGAAGAATGGAAACACCATATATTTT. Encoded protein: CASSLLYLSGGGKNGNTIYF.

CDR3 nucleotides: TGTGCCAGTAGTACGACTAGCGGGATCTCCAATGAGCAGTTCTTC. Residues: CASSTTSGISNEQFF. The rearrangement joins TRBV19 to TRBJ2-1, with 11 bases that match TRBD2. The CDR3 loop spans 15 amino acids. Per the germline V gene, CDR1 is LNHDA and CDR2 is SQIVND (reference sequence). Germline trimming cut 4 bases from V and 6 bases from J; bases unmatched to any gene: 5.

V usage is TRBV27 and J usage is TRBJ2-3; D remains unclear. The V gene's germline CDR1 is MNHEY and CDR2 SMNVEV (reference sequence). Trimming pared 5 bases from V and 5 bases from J, leaving 8 bases between. The CDR3 has 12 residues. Here the CDR3 reads CASSDLEDTQYF. The CDR3 nucleotides read TGTGCCAGCAGTGACTTAGAAGATACGCAGTATTTT.

DNA of the CDR3: TGTGCTAGTGGTTTCGCGGCTGGGGCCAACGTCCTGACTTTC. Protein product: CASGFAAGANVLTF. The rearrangement joins TRBV12-5 to TRBJ2-6; D is ambiguous. Germline V gene data show CDR1 as LGHNT and CDR2 as FRNRAP. The CDR3 sequence is 14 residues long. V shed 3 bases and J shed 2 bases, with 5 bases lying between them. The whole variable domain, filled in from reference TRBV12-5 and TRBJ2-6, reads DARVTQTPRHKVTEMGQEVTMRCQPILGHNTVFWYRQTMMQGLELLAYFRNRAPLDDSGMPKDRFSAEMPDATLATLKIQPSEPRDSAVYFCASGFAAGANVLTFGAGSRLTVL.

About this clone: Sequence at one end of the junction differs from germline and may be a read error. The genes are TRBV29-1 and TRBJ2-6; a weak D match, TRBD1 (6 bases). The CDR3 runs 15 residues. Looked up from germline, CDR1 is SQVTM and CDR2 is ANQGSEA. CDR3 nucleotide sequence: TGCAGCGTTGCAGGGGAAAAGACTGGGGCCAACGTCCCGACTTTC. Translated, it gives CSVAGEKTGANVPTF.

The genes are TRBV9 and TRBJ2-6; D uncertain. With 3 bases removed from V and 0 bases from J, the gap between germline ends came to 7 bases. There are 15 residues in the CDR3. Looked up from germline, CDR1 is SGDLS and CDR2 is YYNGEE. DNA for the CDR3: TGTGCCAGCAGCGGACAAGGCTCTGGGGCCAACGTCCTGACTTTC. Translated, it gives CASSGQGSGANVLTF.

V usage is TRBV4-1 and J usage is TRBJ2-5; 7 bases fit TRBD2. The V and J ends lost 1 base and 4 bases, in that order; junction bases with no gene match: 9. From germline, CDR1 is MGHRA and CDR2 YSYEKL. The length of the CDR3 is 16 residues. The CDR3, as DNA: TGCGCCAGCAGCCAAGCGGGGGGTGGAAGGGGAGAGACCCAGTACTTC. It specifies CASSQAGGGRGETQYF.

V and J are TRBV19 and TRBJ2-7; 12 nucleotides line up with TRBD2. The CDR3 is made up of 14 amino acids. The germline V gene has CDR1 LNHDA and CDR2 SQIVND (reference sequence). With V trimmed by 3 bases and J by 3 bases, 0 bases remained unmatched. As DNA, the CDR3 is TGTGCCAGTAGTATGACTAGCGGGGGCTACGAGCAGTACTTC. As protein: CASSMTSGGYEQYF.

This chain connects TRBV7-6 to TRBJ2-6; no definite D call. Per germline, CDR1 SGHVS and CDR2 FNYEAQ. The CDR3 loop spans 16 amino acids. Trimming took off 0 bases at V and 0 bases at J, with 6 bases between the two ends. The DNA for the CDR3 is TGTGCCAGCAGCTTAGCCGGCGGCTCTGGGGCCAACGTCCTGACTTTC. As protein: CASSLAGGSGANVLTF.

V gene TRBV9 combines with J gene TRBJ2-3; no clear D gene. The CDR3 is 15 amino acids. Germline lookup yields CDR1 SGDLS and CDR2 YYNGEE. Trimming removed 0 bases from V and 4 bases from J, with 12 bases in between. Here the CDR3 DNA reads TGTGCCAGCAGCGTAGCTGTCCGCCGGGCAGATACGCAGTATTTT. Its translation is CASSVAVRRADTQYF.

This sequence joins TRBV6-8 and TRBJ2-5; D unresolved. Looked up from germline, CDR1 is MNHGY and CDR2 is SAAAGT. Trimming shortened V by 6 bases and J by 11 bases, and 10 bases separated the two germline ends. This CDR3 region has 10 residues. This CDR3 is CASSPKEQYF. DNA for the CDR3: TGTGCCAGCAGCCCGAAAGAGCAGTACTTC.

The chain uses TRBV5-1 and TRBJ2-3; 12 bases are shared with TRBD2. The V gene end was trimmed by 4 bases and the J gene end by 3 bases; junction bases not matched to a gene: 6. There are 16 residues in the CDR3. From germline, CDR1 is SGHRS and CDR2 YFSETQ. The CDR3 region has the DNA TGCGCCAGCAGCCCTAAAACTAGCGGGAGGACAGATACGCAGTATTTT. As protein: CASSPKTSGRTDTQYF. Filled out from reference TRBV5-1 and TRBJ2-3, the complete variable domain reads KAGVTQTPRYLIKTRGQQVTLSCSPISGHRSVSWYQQTPGQGLQFLFEYFSETQRNKGNFPGRFSGRQFSNSRSEMNVSTLELGDSALYLCASSPKTSGRTDTQYFGPGTRLTVL.

This clone turned up a few times. J is TRBJ1-1 and V is TRBV7-9, with D hard to call. The V end was cut by 5 bases, the J end by 1 base, with 11 bases between. The CDR3 consists of 14 residues. Per germline, CDR1 SEHNR and CDR2 FQNEAQ (reference sequence). The chain's CDR3 is CASSRFAGNTEAFF. CDR3 coding DNA: TGTGCCAGCAGCCGTTTTGCAGGGAACACTGAAGCTTTCTTT.

The chain links TRBV10-3 to TRBJ2-7, with D perhaps TRBD1 (5 bases). CDR1 ENHRY and CDR2 SYGVKD come from the germline V gene. CDR3 size: 14 residues. V lost 6 bases, J lost 2 bases, and 14 bases lay in between. The CDR3: CAISPDSAPYEQYF. DNA of the CDR3: TGTGCCATCAGCCCTGACAGTGCACCCTACGAGCAGTACTTC.

This chain joins TRBV27 and TRBJ2-7; tentatively, D is TRBD2 (6 bases). The CDR3 extends over 15 amino acids. V shed 4 bases and J shed 4 bases, with 17 bases lying between them. The germline CDR1 and CDR2 sequences are MNHEY and SMNVEV (reference sequence). CDR3 bases: TGTGCCAGCAGTTCCGGCACGGGACTTCTGTACGAGCAGTACTTC. Protein product: CASSSGTGLLYEQYF.

This chain connects TRBV6-4 to TRBJ2-3; 11 positions match TRBD2. Germline V gene lookup returns CDR1 MRHNA and CDR2 SNTAGT. This CDR3 has 15 residues. V lost 5 bases to trimming and J lost 0 bases; unmatched junction nucleotides: 1. Here the CDR3 DNA reads TGTGCCAGCAGTCCTAGCGGGGGGAGCACAGATACGCAGTATTTT. Residues: CASSPSGGSTDTQYF.

As concerns this clone: The germline gene is not matched at one end of the junction; a read error may be the cause. The rearrangement uses TRBV7-9 and TRBJ1-5; D is perhaps TRBD1 (5 bases). This CDR3 contains 15 residues. The germline V gene has CDR1 SEHNR and CDR2 FQNEAQ (reference sequence). The CDR3 DNA reads TGTTCCAGCAGCTTGGCTAGGGGAAGCAATCAGCCCCAGCATTTT. This translates into CSSSLARGSNQPQHF.

This chain joins TRBV6-1 and TRBJ1-3, with unresolved D. The V end lost 10 bases, the J end lost 0 bases, and 16 bases lay between the germline ends. Germline-derived CDR1 and CDR2 are MNHNS and SASEGT. CDR3 length: 15 residues. DNA for the CDR3: TGTGCCATCCGACTGAAACACGACTCTGGAAACACCATATATTTT. Translated: CAIRLKHDSGNTIYF.

The V call is TRBV19, the J call TRBJ1-1; possible D gene TRBD1, 5 bases. Germline V lookup: CDR1 LNHDA, CDR2 SQIVND (reference sequence). V shed 1 base and J shed 7 bases, with 16 bases lying between them. The CDR3 has 15 amino acids. This CDR3 reads CASSIAPGPGGEAFF. CDR3 in DNA: TGTGCCAGTAGTATAGCCCCGGGCCCGGGGGGTGAAGCTTTCTTT.

The rearrangement joins TRBV9 to TRBJ2-7; 9 bases are a match to TRBD2. This CDR3 is built from 15 residues. V lost 3 bases to trimming and J lost 1 base; unmatched junction nucleotides: 5. The germline V gene has CDR1 SGDLS and CDR2 YYNGEE. The CDR3, as DNA: TGTGCCAGCAGCGCAAGCGGGGGGTTTTCCTACGAGCAGTACTTC. Translation: CASSASGGFSYEQYF.